These 22 T cell receptor beta chains were all obtained from the same sample, sequenced in a study of cytomegalovirus exposure and HLA in healthy donors (dated by TCRdb to between 2016 and 2019). The method behind the library was the immunoSEQ multiplex PCR assay. A mixture of 60 forward primers for TCR Vbeta segments and 13 reverse primers for TCR Jbeta segments was used in the multiplex PCR. The table comes from immuneACCESS by way of TCRdb, which keeps in-frame sequences with V and J called. Part of the clones is missing from these tables; in studies checked, under half for an unresolved V gene and the rest for unknown reasons. Counted in this sample were fewer than 200,000 clones; 60% to 80% of them appeared once. The ten largest clones add up to around 0.89% of the sample. The sequencing sample was made of PBMCs. The receptors here all came from a woman aged 45-60 years in good health and CMV-seropositive.

A remark on this clone: Germline and junction disagree at one end, which may indicate a read error. This specimen includes other DNA sequences encoding the same CDR3. V and J are TRBV5-1 and TRBJ2-6; D is possibly TRBD2 (5 bases). The CDR3 contains 16 residues. Looked up from germline, CDR1 is SGHRS and CDR2 is YFSETQ. CDR3 bases: TGCGCCAGCAGCGGAGGCGCCCTCTCTGGAGCCAACGTCCTGACTTTC. It specifies CASSGGALSGANVLTF.

This clone occurred a few times. The V call is TRBV30, the J call TRBJ2-5, with 10 bases matching TRBD1. V gave up 2 bases and J gave up 5 bases; unmatched junction bases: 8. The CDR3 spans 15 residues. Germline CDR1 and CDR2: GTSNPN and SVGIG (reference sequence). The CDR3 here is CAWSKPTGGLETQYF. DNA for the CDR3: TGTGCCTGGAGTAAGCCGACAGGGGGCTTGGAGACCCAGTACTTC.

CDR3 DNA: TGTGCCAGCAGCGACGGACAGGGCCGGGATGGCTACACCTTC. It codes for CASSDGQGRDGYTF. The J gene is TRBJ1-2, the V gene TRBV9; 8 positions match TRBD1. Trimming cost V 3 bases and J 6 bases; bases outside gene matches: 7. CDR1 and CDR2 from the germline V gene are SGDLS and YYNGEE. There are 14 residues in the CDR3.

The chain combines TRBV18 with TRBJ2-7; 7 bases agree with TRBD1. This CDR3 has 14 residues. Per the germline V gene, CDR1 is KGHSH and CDR2 is LQKENI. Unmatched junction bases numbered 4, after V lost 3 bases and J lost 2 bases. CDR3 protein: CASSPPGQPYEQYF. For the CDR3, the DNA is TGTGCCAGCTCACCCCCGGGACAGCCCTACGAGCAGTACTTC.

With regard to this clone: An end of the junction differs from the germline gene, which may be a read error. For the CDR3, the DNA is TGTGCCCGCAGAAGGGGGACACGAGATTCACCCCTCCACTTT. Translation: CARRRGTRDSPLHF. V gene TRBV2 combines with J gene TRBJ1-6; the D gene is possibly TRBD1 (6 bases). The germline V gene has CDR1 SNHLY and CDR2 FYNNEI. The CDR3 length is 14 residues.

As regards this clone: No conserved phenylalanine or tryptophan ends this CDR3, so it is likely a read error. The limits of the CDR3 on the DNA are not certain, so only TCRdb's listed CDR3 is given. The chain couples TRBV9 to TRBJ1-1. Inclusive of both ends, the CDR3 amounts to 11 amino acids. Germline lookup yields CDR1 SGDLS and CDR2 YYNGEE. The CDR3 reads CASSTGGVWSV.

The chain employs TRBV28 and TRBJ2-7, with TRBD2 as a possible D gene (6 bases). Germline V gives CDR1 MDHEN, CDR2 SYDVKM. The CDR3 spans 14 residues. Between the trimmed V and J ends, which lost 5 bases and 0 bases, there was a span of 11 bases. This CDR3 reads CASSPIADSYEQYF. As DNA, the CDR3 is TGTGCCAGCAGTCCGATAGCGGACTCCTACGAGCAGTACTTC. Drawing the rest from reference TRBV28 and TRBJ2-7, the complete variable domain is DVKVTQSSRYLVKRTGEKVFLECVQDMDHENMFWYRQDPGLGLRLIYFSYDVKMKEKGDIPEGYSVSREKKERFSLILESASTNQTSMYLCASSPIADSYEQYFGPGTRLTVT.

The chain uses TRBV6-1 and TRBJ1-1; unclear D gene. The germline CDR1 and CDR2 sequences are MNHNS and SASEGT. Trimming shortened V by 0 bases and J by 4 bases, and 6 bases separated the two germline ends. This CDR3 contains 13 residues. CDR3 bases: TGTGCCAGCAGTGAAGCCCCGGTCACTGAAGCTTTCTTT. Translation: CASSEAPVTEAFF.

The rearrangement joins TRBV5-1 to TRBJ2-7; the match to TRBD1 covers 10 bases. The CDR3 is 11 residues long. The germline CDR1 and CDR2 sequences are SGHRS and YFSETQ. V was pared by 4 bases and J by 13 bases, with 5 bases of the junction left unmatched. The CDR3 bases are TGCGCCAGCAGCACTGACAGGGGGCTATACTTC. Protein product: CASSTDRGLYF.

The chain recombines TRBV5-1 with TRBJ2-7; TRBD2 matches 7 bases. V lost 2 bases to trimming and J lost 5 bases; unmatched junction nucleotides: 13. Germline V gene sequence: CDR1 SGHRS, CDR2 YFSETQ. The CDR3 length is 16 residues. The CDR3 sequence is CASSFAEGRGNDEQYF. The CDR3 nucleotides read TGCGCCAGCAGCTTTGCTGAAGGGAGGGGCAACGACGAGCAGTACTTC.

This clone has more than one count but fewer than ten. The rearrangement uses TRBV4-2 and TRBJ1-1; D ambiguous. The V and J ends lost 3 bases and 3 bases respectively, with 17 bases between them. Germline loops: CDR1 LGHNA, CDR2 YNFKEQ. CDR3 length: 16 residues. The chain's CDR3 is CASSQEPTRGYTEAFF. CDR3 in DNA: TGTGCCAGCAGCCAGGAGCCAACCCGAGGGTACACTGAAGCTTTCTTT.

This rearrangement joins TRBV7-2 to TRBJ2-2; D remains unclear. Germline CDR1 reads SGHTA; CDR2 reads FQGNSA. There are 11 residues in the CDR3. Trimming removed 5 bases from V and 6 bases from J, with 4 bases in between. The chain's CDR3 is CASSRAGELFF. The CDR3 nucleotides are TGTGCCAGCAGCCGGGCCGGGGAGCTGTTTTTT.

The chain carries TRBV2 and TRBJ2-1; D not resolved. The V end was cut by 4 bases, the J end by 4 bases, with 11 bases between. Germline lookup yields CDR1 SNHLY and CDR2 FYNNEI. This CDR3 comprises 14 residues. CDR3 amino acids: CASSAMGRYNEQFF. The CDR3 DNA reads as TGTGCCAGCAGTGCTATGGGCAGGTACAATGAGCAGTTCTTC.

The genes are TRBV13 and TRBJ2-6; D is possibly TRBD2 (7 bases). This CDR3 contains 15 residues. Germline CDR1 and CDR2: PRHDT and FYEKMQ (reference sequence). The V end was cut by 3 bases, the J end by 4 bases, with 10 bases between. Here the CDR3 DNA reads TGTGCCAGCAGCTTGGGGGGGCCAGGGGCCAACGTCCTGACTTTC. Its protein is CASSLGGPGANVLTF.

The CDR3 reads CASSPLGNIQYF. CDR3 bases: TGTGCCAGCAGCCCACTAGGAAACATTCAGTACTTC. The chain carries TRBV6-6 and TRBJ2-4; possible D gene TRBD2, 5 bases. The V end was cut by 6 bases, the J end by 6 bases, with 9 bases between. The CDR3 is 12 amino acids. CDR1 and CDR2 from the germline V gene are MNHNY and SVGAGI (reference sequence).

The chain combines TRBV27 with TRBJ1-2; 9 bases align to TRBD1. V lost 4 bases, J lost 6 bases, and 9 bases stayed unmatched. Germline V gene lookup returns CDR1 MNHEY and CDR2 SMNVEV (reference sequence). The CDR3 covers 15 residues. The CDR3 sequence is CASSSLGTGKDGYTF. The CDR3 bases are TGTGCCAGCAGTTCATTGGGGACAGGGAAGGATGGCTACACCTTC.

V is TRBV10-3 and J is TRBJ2-7; TRBD2 might be the D (7 bases). The germline gives CDR1 ENHRY, CDR2 SYGVKD. V dropped 4 bases and J dropped 5 bases, with 18 bases sitting between them. The CDR3 runs to 15 residues. The CDR3, as DNA: TGTGCCATCAGTGTGTGGGGGGGCCAAGTTAACGAGCAGTACTTC. Protein sequence: CAISVWGGQVNEQYF.

The CDR3: CASSLGGSGPLGSQYF. The CDR3 nucleotides read TGTGCCAGCAGCTTGGGAGGTAGCGGGCCGTTGGGGTCCCAGTACTTC. The chain links TRBV5-4 to TRBJ2-5; 7 bases are a match to TRBD2. Germline V gives CDR1 SGHNT, CDR2 YYREEE (reference sequence). The CDR3 is made up of 16 amino acids. The ends lost 0 bases at V and 9 bases at J; junction bases unmatched: 14. The variable domain in full, with the rest retrieved from reference TRBV5-4 and TRBJ2-5, is ETGVTQSPTHLIKTRGQQVTLRCSSQSGHNTVSWYQQALGQGPQFIFQYYREEENGRGNFPPRFSGLQFPNYSSELNVNALELDDSALYLCASSLGGSGPLGSQYFGPGTRLLVL.

The V call is TRBV1, the J call TRBJ1-3. TRBV1 is termed a pseudogene. CDR3 size: 19 residues. The CDR3 bases are TGCACCAGCAGCCATCGGGGGAGGTCTGGTCCTCGTCAAAGAAACACCATATATTTT. This gives the protein CTSSHRGRSGPRQRNTIYF.

V is TRBV2 and J is TRBJ2-1; D is possibly TRBD1 (6 bases). V lost 4 bases to trimming and J lost 0 bases, with 13 bases between them. Germline CDR1 and CDR2: SNHLY and FYNNEI. CDR3 length: 16 residues. The CDR3 DNA sequence: TGTGCCAGCAGTGCTCCCCCGGGACACTCCTACAATGAGCAGTTCTTC. Protein: CASSAPPGHSYNEQFF.

The J gene is TRBJ2-7, the V gene TRBV4-2, with TRBD2 matching 10 bases. Germline CDR1 LGHNA, CDR2 YNFKEQ. Losses at the gene ends were 0 bases for V and 2 bases for J; bases not matched to a gene: 1. The CDR3 covers 15 residues. The CDR3 protein is CASSQEAGGPYEQYF. The CDR3 nucleotides are TGTGCCAGCAGCCAAGAAGCGGGAGGGCCCTACGAGCAGTACTTC.

J is TRBJ1-4 and V is TRBV19; D may be TRBD1 (5 bases). This CDR3 contains 15 residues. Looked up from germline, CDR1 is LNHDA and CDR2 is SQIVND (reference sequence). V lost 7 bases and J lost 0, with 12 bases in between. CDR3 DNA: TGTGCCAGTACTAAACAGGCTGCAACTAATGAAAAACTGTTTTTT. Amino acids: CASTKQAATNEKLFF.